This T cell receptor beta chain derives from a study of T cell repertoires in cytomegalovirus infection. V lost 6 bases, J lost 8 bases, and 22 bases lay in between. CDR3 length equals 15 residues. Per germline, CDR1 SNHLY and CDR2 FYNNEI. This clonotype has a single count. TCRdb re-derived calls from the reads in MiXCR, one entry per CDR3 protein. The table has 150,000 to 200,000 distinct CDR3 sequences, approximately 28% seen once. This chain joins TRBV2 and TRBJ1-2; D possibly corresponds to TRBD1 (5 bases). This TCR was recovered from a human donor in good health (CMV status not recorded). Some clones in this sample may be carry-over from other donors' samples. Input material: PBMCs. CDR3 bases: TGTGCCAGCAGCGGAGAGGGACTCTCCCAGAGGGGCTACACCTTC. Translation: CASSGEGLSQRGYTF.